This T cell receptor (beta chain) was recorded in a study of blood T cell repertoires in COVID-19. For the study at large: Samples came from the United States, Italy and Spain, spanning acute and convalescent COVID-19. The cDNA or gDNA used as material had been derived from T cells, B-cell-depleted T cells, or PBMCs.

Per the original data handling: It was from reference gene primer amplification that nucleated cell counts were estimated. Repertoires were generated with immunoSEQ multiplex PCR, while TCRdb's copy carries only in-frame clones and drops some. V, J and clone size derive from that table, while D and trimming were established from the DNA sequence. The table shows 100,000 to 120,000 clones, with about 88% occurring only once. Sequencing used peripheral blood. The receptor's source is a human donor in a cohort sampled during active COVID-19.

CDR3 region: CASRRTGTGSQPQHF. The CDR3 DNA sequence: TGTGCCAGTAGACGGACAGGGACAGGGAGCCAGCCCCAGCATTTT. The chain carries TRBV19 and TRBJ1-5; 9 positions agree with TRBD1. Looked up from germline, CDR1 is LNHDA and CDR2 is SQIVND (reference sequence). After removal of 6 bases from V and 7 bases from J, the junction contained 10 bases not matched to a gene. The CDR3 has 15 residues.